The rows below give T cell receptor beta chains drawn from one sample of a study of cytomegalovirus exposure and HLA in healthy donors. Assay: immunoSEQ multiplex PCR; the TCRdb copy retains only in-frame clones and omits some. In the table there are around 120,000 clones, 80% of which are singletons. The specimen sequenced was PBMCs. These receptors were obtained from a female donor in good health and CMV-seropositive. CDR3s include the opening cysteine and the closing phenylalanine or tryptophan. The D gene is left open where the match is weak. The size field is filled for only some rows; it gives once, few, many or a size class.

j_gene | d_gene | abundance | v_gene | len | CDR3aa | CDR3nt
TRBJ2-1 | - | - | TRBV4-3 | 16 | CASSQEVGGPHGEQFF | TGCGCCAGCAGCCAAGAAGTGGGGGGGCCACACGGTGAGCAGTTCTTC
TRBJ2-3 | TRBD1 | few | TRBV6-1 | 14 | CASRLDRVTDTQYF | TGTGCCAGCAGGCTGGACAGGGTGACAGATACGCAGTATTTT
TRBJ1-5 | - | few | TRBV19 | 12 | CASGQLNQPQHF | TGTGCCAGTGGACAGCTCAATCAGCCCCAGCATTTT
TRBJ1-2 | - | - | TRBV7-9 | 15 | CASSTTMGSNYGYTF | TGTGCCAGCAGCACGACCATGGGCAGCAACTATGGCTACACCTTC
TRBJ1-1 | TRBD1 | once | TRBV7-9 | 14 | CASNERGQGTEAFF | TGTGCCAGCAACGAGAGGGGACAGGGGACTGAAGCTTTCTTT
TRBJ2-2 | - | once | TRBV7-2 | 18 | CASRKNPLGSEVAGELFF | TGTGCCAGCAGAAAAAACCCCCTAGGGAGCGAGGTTGCCGGGGAGCTGTTTTTT
TRBJ1-1 | - | - | TRBV2 | 13 | CASSLQGNTEAFF | TGTGCCAGCAGTTTACAGGGAAACACTGAAGCTTTCTTT
TRBJ2-7 | TRBD1 | - | TRBV6-6 | 12 | CASKPGGYEQYF | TGTGCCAGCAAACCAGGGGGCTACGAGCAGTACTTC
TRBJ2-3 | - | - | TRBV6-4 | 13 | CASSGEESGTQYF | TGTGCCAGCAGTGGAGAGGAGAGCGGGACGCAGTATTTT
TRBJ1-6 | TRBD1 | - | TRBV19 | 14 | CVLESDRVNSPLHF | TGTGTCCTTGAATCTGACAGGGTAAATTCACCCCTCCACTTT
TRBJ1-1 | - | few | TRBV6-6 | 14 | CASSTGAGHTEAFF | TGTGCCAGCAGTACAGGCGCAGGGCACACTGAAGCTTTCTTT
TRBJ1-2 | TRBD1 | - | TRBV30 | 15 | CAWNALQGDLGGYTF | TGTGCCTGGAACGCCCTACAGGGGGATTTAGGCGGCTACACCTTC
TRBJ1-1 | - | - | TRBV2 | 10 | CASRRSQAFF | TGTGCCAGCAGGCGGTCCCAAGCTTTCTTT
TRBJ1-1 | TRBD1 | few | TRBV19 | 15 | CASTRTGRADTEAFF | TGTGCCAGTACCCGGACAGGGCGAGCGGACACTGAAGCTTTCTTT
TRBJ2-7 | TRBD2 | - | TRBV5-1 | 18 | CASSLRPLAGAVSYEQYF | TGCGCCAGCAGCTTGCGTCCGCTAGCGGGGGCTGTCTCCTACGAGCAGTACTTC
TRBJ2-1 | TRBD2 | - | TRBV6-5 | 15 | CASGRLAGAYNEQFF | TGTGCCAGCGGGCGACTAGCGGGGGCCTACAATGAGCAGTTCTTC
TRBJ2-5 | - | - | TRBV2 | 14 | CASSSGRGKETQYF | TGTGCCAGCAGTTCAGGCAGGGGAAAAGAGACCCAGTACTTC
TRBJ1-5 | - | few | TRBV10-2 | 14 | CASSPGQINQPQHF | TGCGCCAGCAGCCCCGGACAGATTAATCAGCCCCAGCATTTT
TRBJ2-7 | TRBD2 | - | TRBV6-6 | 14 | CASIGGGSSYEQYF | TGTGCCAGCATCGGGGGGGGGAGCTCCTACGAGCAGTACTTC
TRBJ1-2 | - | - | TRBV21-1 | 13 | CASSKGGDYGYTF | TGTGCCAGCAGCAAAGGGGGCGACTATGGCTACACCTTC
TRBJ2-6 | - | - | TRBV7-7 | 15 | CASSLGHSGANVLTF | TGTGCTAGCAGCCTAGGACACTCTGGGGCCAACGTCCTGACTTTC
TRBJ2-5 | - | - | TRBV7-9 | 11 | CASGQRETQYF | TGTGCCAGCGGACAGAGGGAGACCCAGTACTTC
TRBJ1-5 | TRBD1 | - | TRBV7-9 | 15 | CASSDDRVGGQPQHF | TGTGCCAGCAGCGATGACAGGGTTGGGGGTCAGCCCCAGCATTTT
TRBJ1-1 | - | - | TRBV10-3 | 14 | CAIRTTDSNTEAFF | TGTGCCATCAGGACGACAGACTCGAACACTGAAGCTTTCTTT
TRBJ2-6 | - | - | TRBV5-1 | 16 | CASSLPGLSGANVLTF | TGCGCCAGCAGCTTGCCGGGACTTTCTGGGGCCAACGTCCTGACTTTC
TRBJ2-5 | TRBD1 | - | TRBV7-6 | 14 | CASSVGQGEETQYF | TGTGCCAGCAGCGTAGGACAGGGTGAGGAGACCCAGTACTTC
TRBJ1-4 | - | - | TRBV7-9 | 12 | CAIGGENEKLFF | TGTGCCATTGGGGGCGAAAATGAAAAACTGTTTTTT
TRBJ1-1 | - | - | TRBV7-3 | 13 | CASSFSDLTEAFF | TGTGCCAGCAGCTTCTCTGACTTAACTGAAGCTTTCTTT
TRBJ2-4 | - | - | TRBV5-6 | 15 | CASSIGTGALNIQYF | TGTGCCAGCAGCATCGGCACCGGAGCTCTAAACATTCAGTACTTC
TRBJ1-4 | - | - | TRBV6-5 | 15 | CASRPGFTTNEKLFF | TGTGCCAGCAGGCCGGGATTTACAACTAATGAAAAACTGTTTTTT
TRBJ1-4 | - | - | TRBV2 | 14 | CASSEQVPFEKLFF | TGTGCCAGCAGTGAACAGGTCCCCTTTGAAAAACTGTTTTTT
TRBJ2-1 | TRBD2 | - | TRBV6-1 | 14 | CASHTSGGAGEQFF | TGTGCCAGCCACACTAGCGGGGGGGCCGGGGAGCAGTTCTTC
TRBJ2-1 | - | - | TRBV28 | 14 | CASSLWQLVSVQFF | TGTGCCAGCAGTTTATGGCAACTAGTCAGTGTGCAGTTCTTC
TRBJ2-2 | TRBD2 | - | TRBV11-3 | 17 | CASSGETSGGPTGELFF | TGTGCCAGCAGCGGTGAGACTAGCGGGGGGCCCACCGGGGAGCTGTTTTTT
TRBJ1-4 | - | - | TRBV5-4 | 14 | CASSLRRSGEKLFF | TGTGCCAGCAGCTTGAGGAGAAGTGGGGAAAAACTGTTTTTT
TRBJ2-7 | TRBD1 | - | TRBV18 | 14 | CASSPLGQTYEQYF | TGTGCCAGCTCACCACTGGGACAGACCTACGAGCAGTACTTC
TRBJ2-1 | TRBD2 | - | TRBV6-5 | 15 | CASTARLAGGNEQFF | TGTGCCAGCACCGCTCGACTAGCGGGGGGCAATGAGCAGTTCTTC
TRBJ1-2 | TRBD1 | - | TRBV30 | 14 | CAWVGQGATMRYTF | TGTGCCTGGGTGGGACAGGGCGCAACTATGCGGTACACCTTC
TRBJ1-1 | - | once | TRBV6-5 | 12 | CASSDTRGAAFF | TGTGCCAGCAGTGACACTAGAGGAGCAGCTTTCTTT
TRBJ2-7 | - | - | TRBV28 | 12 | CASSPGLGEQYF | TGTGCCAGCAGTCCCGGACTGGGCGAGCAGTACTTC
TRBJ1-3 | - | once | TRBV19 | 16 | CASSWAYSSSGNTIYF | TGTGCCAGTAGTTGGGCGTACTCAAGCTCTGGAAACACCATATATTTT
TRBJ2-7 | - | - | TRBV5-4 | 14 | CASSLYPGNYEQYF | TGTGCCAGCAGCTTGTATCCAGGGAACTACGAGCAGTACTTC
TRBJ2-2 | - | - | TRBV2 | 15 | CASSPGTRLTGELFF | TGTGCCAGCAGTCCCGGGACAAGGCTCACCGGGGAGCTGTTTTTT
TRBJ1-2 | TRBD1 | - | TRBV7-9 | 15 | CASSVYRGSNYGYTF | TGTGCCAGCAGCGTTTACAGGGGATCGAACTATGGCTACACCTTC
TRBJ1-1 | TRBD1 | - | TRBV7-9 | 13 | CASSRTGDTEAFF | TGTGCCAGCAGCCGGACAGGAGACACTGAAGCTTTCTTT